This T cell receptor beta chain stems from a study of T cell responses to AZD1222 COVID-19 vaccine. Data came from immunoSEQ multiplex PCR; TCRdb stores just in-frame clones and leaves some out. The top ten hold more than 0.75% of the sample, which has approximately 190,000 clones, approximately 90% seen once. The CDR3 extends over 14 amino acids. The ends lost 5 bases at V and 5 bases at J; junction bases unmatched: 6. CDR1 is MNHEY, CDR2 SVGAGI, per germline. Sample: peripheral blood, taken on day 0 of AZD1222 vaccination. The rearrangement joins TRBV6-5 to TRBJ2-1; 7 bases align to TRBD1. This TCR derives from an adult in good health. As DNA, the CDR3 is TGTGCCAGCAGTCTGGACAGGCCGAACAATGAGCAGTTCTTC. The encoded protein is CASSLDRPNNEQFF.